This TCR beta chain was documented in a study of cytomegalovirus exposure and HLA in healthy donors. Study-wide results and limits: More clonal expansion characterized HLA-associated TCR beta chains than equally common others in a later analysis. With further analysis later on, most CMV-associated TCR beta chains appeared HLA-restricted. In a later analysis, a genetic analysis reported fewer productive-TCR N-insertions in an Asian-associated ancestry cluster than the cohort average. In a later analysis, at a false discovery rate of 0.05, 16,951 TCR beta sequences were associated with HLA alleles.

This PCR relied on a set of 60 Vbeta primers and 13 Jbeta primers. Libraries were prepared by immunoSEQ multiplex PCR; TCRdb keeps only in-frame clonotypes and omits some of them. The sample has 140,000 or so clones, around a tenth seen once. The CDR3 covers 16 residues. The ends lost 1 base at V and 6 bases at J; junction bases unmatched: 9. Germline V lookup: CDR1 SGHAT, CDR2 FQNNGV. This clone was counted a few times. Its antigen is unknown. Input material: PBMCs. The TCR was taken from a male donor in good health and CMV-seronegative. The rearrangement joins TRBV11-2 to TRBJ1-1, with TRBD1 matching over 9 bases. The CDR3, as DNA: TGTGCCAGCAGCTTAGGGACAGGGGCGTTGAAGTCTGAAGCTTTCTTT. Translated, it gives CASSLGTGALKSEAFF.